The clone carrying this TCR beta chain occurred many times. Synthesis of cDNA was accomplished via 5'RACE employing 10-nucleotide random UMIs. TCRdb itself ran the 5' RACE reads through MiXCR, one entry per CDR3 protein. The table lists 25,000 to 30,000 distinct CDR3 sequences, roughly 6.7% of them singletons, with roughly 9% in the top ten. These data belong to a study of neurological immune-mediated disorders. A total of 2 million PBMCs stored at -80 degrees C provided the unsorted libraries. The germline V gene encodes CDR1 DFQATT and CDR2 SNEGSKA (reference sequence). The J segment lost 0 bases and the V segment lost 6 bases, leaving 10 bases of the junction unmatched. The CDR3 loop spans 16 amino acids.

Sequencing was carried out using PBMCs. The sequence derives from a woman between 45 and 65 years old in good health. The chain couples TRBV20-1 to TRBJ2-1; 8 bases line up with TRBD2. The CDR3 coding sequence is TGCAGTGCCCCTCAGCGGGGGCTGATCTCCTACAATGAGCAGTTCTTC. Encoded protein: CSAPQRGLISYNEQFF.